This T cell receptor beta chain stems from a study of Ad26.COV2.S vaccination and SARS-CoV-2 variants. Across the whole study: The study gave Ad26.COV2.S intramuscularly, once or twice 56 days apart.

This sample's treatment: around 19 received Ad26.COV2.S at low or high dose, single or two shots; five or six received placebo; per-sample allocation not given. The investigators took samples on day 63 after the first vaccine or placebo injection. Here immunoSEQ multiplex PCR was the method, and the copy in TCRdb shows in-frame clones only, minus some. The sample yields about 330,000 clones, roughly nine tenths seen once. This CDR3 comprises 16 residues. The trim removed 4 bases at V and 3 bases at J, leaving 3 bases unmatched. From germline, CDR1 is LGHNA and CDR2 YNFKEQ. V usage is TRBV4-2 and J usage is TRBJ2-3; 14 bases fit TRBD2. Material: peripheral blood, obtained in a trial of Ad26.COV2.S vaccine versus placebo. This receptor was taken from a person between 18 and 65 years old who received the Ad26.COV2.S COVID-19 vaccine or a placebo. CDR3 nucleotide sequence: TGTGCCAGCAGCCGCGGGACTAGCGGGAGTACAGATACGCAGTATTTT. As protein: CASSRGTSGSTDTQYF.